This T cell receptor (beta chain) was recovered during a study of CD8+ T cells in alopecia areata. About the study: Percent of scalp involved defined treated patients' severity scores. General study points: On tofacitinib, scalp clonality and expanded CD8+ clones among top 100 fell significantly.

cDNA serving as the sequencing template came from extracted, reverse transcribed RNA. Libraries were prepared by immunoSEQ multiplex PCR; TCRdb keeps only in-frame clonotypes and omits some of them. The repertoire holds about 120,000 clones, roughly 50% seen once, with nearly 30% in the top ten. In germline, CDR1 is GTSNPN, CDR2 SVGIG (reference sequence). The CDR3 spans 11 residues, counting both ends. A word on this clone: Its cognate antigen is unknown. As the CDR3 is not closed by the conserved phenylalanine or tryptophan, this likely results from a read error. The DNA is omitted, as the CDR3 cannot be located on it reliably, and the CDR3 follows TCRdb's listing.

Treatment defined: oral pan-JAK inhibitor, 5-10 mg twice daily. Samples from alopecia areata patients were lesional scalp punch biopsies and peripheral blood. Researchers picked out CD4+ and CD8+ T cells from PBMCs by sorting. This receptor was taken from a human donor with alopecia areata. Sequencing used CD8+ T cells sorted from blood, obtained at week 4, from a patient treated with tofacitinib. This chain joins TRBV30 and TRBJ2-3; the tabulated D call, TRBD2, remains unverified against the DNA. The CDR3 here is CAWSGGGPLLI.